These T cell receptor beta chains were read from a single sample in a study of blood T cell repertoires in COVID-19. Profiling relied on immunoSEQ multiplex PCR, and the TCRdb table lists in-frame clones only, not all of them. This sample yields some 200,000 clones, of which 70% to 90% are seen a single time; approximately 0.97% belongs to the top ten. What was sequenced was peripheral blood. The receptors originated from a man in his 60s with COVID-19, enrolled during active disease. The CDR3 runs from the conserved cysteine through the conserved F or W. D genes are given only for firm matches. Expanded clones get a size class; other rows say once, few or many, or leave the size out.

>.|TRBV7-2|.|TRBJ2-1
CASRKPGHGDYNEQFF
TGTGCCAGCAGGAAACCGGGACACGGGGATTACAATGAGCAGTTCTTC
>TRBD2|TRBV5-4|.|TRBJ2-7
CASSIGLAGGYEQYF
TGTGCCAGCAGCATCGGACTAGCGGGAGGCTACGAGCAGTACTTC
>.|TRBV10-1|.|TRBJ2-1
CASSGGNPYNEQFF
TGCGCCAGCAGCGGAGGGAACCCCTACAATGAGCAGTTCTTC
>.|TRBV7-2|.|TRBJ2-7
CASSKVAGGYEQYF
TGTGCCAGCAGCAAGGTGGCAGGGGGGTACGAGCAGTACTTC
>.|TRBV25-1|.|TRBJ1-1
CASSELRGGTEAFF
TGTGCCAGCAGTGAACTCAGGGGTGGCACTGAAGCTTTCTTT
>.|TRBV6-2/TRBV6-3|.|TRBJ1-2
CASSPTAGGFGYTF
TGTGCCAGCAGTCCGACAGCCGGGGGTTTCGGCTACACCTTC
>TRBD1|TRBV3-1/TRBV3-2|.|TRBJ1-4
CASSRGQGHEKLFF
TGTGCCAGCAGCCGGGGACAGGGGCATGAAAAACTGTTTTTT
>.|TRBV11-3|.|TRBJ1-3
CASSFGGSGNTIYF
TGTGCCAGCAGCTTTGGAGGGTCTGGAAACACCATATATTTT
>.|TRBV10-1|.|TRBJ2-1
CASSRTAYNEQFF
TGCGCCAGCAGCAGGACAGCCTACAATGAGCAGTTCTTC
>TRBD2|TRBV4-2|.|TRBJ2-1
CASSQVGASGNSYNEQFF
TGTGCCAGCAGCCAAGTGGGCGCTAGCGGGAACTCCTACAATGAGCAGTTCTTC
>TRBD1|TRBV7-9|.|TRBJ2-7
CASSLGTVREQYF
TGTGCCAGCAGCTTGGGGACAGTGCGGGAGCAGTACTTC
>.|TRBV29-1|.|TRBJ2-2
CSAVPGSGSSTGELFF
TGCAGCGCTGTACCAGGCTCTGGGAGCAGCACCGGGGAGCTGTTTTTT
>TRBD1|TRBV7-9|few|TRBJ2-1
CASSRPGQGITDEQFF
TGTGCCAGCAGCCGACCTGGACAGGGGATAACGGATGAGCAGTTCTTC
>.|TRBV10-1|.|TRBJ1-1
CATRPGSMNTEAFF
TGCGCCACACGGCCCGGGAGCATGAACACTGAAGCTTTCTTT
>.|TRBV9|once|TRBJ2-5
CASSETSGTQETQYF
TGTGCCAGCAGCGAGACCTCAGGTACGCAAGAGACCCAGTACTTC
>TRBD1|TRBV5-5|.|TRBJ1-2
CASTPGGGNYGYTF
TGTGCCAGCACCCCGGGAGGGGGCAACTATGGCTACACCTTC
>TRBD1|TRBV6-5|.|TRBJ2-1
CASSYGTGVHEQFF
TGTGCCAGCAGTTACGGGACAGGGGTGCATGAGCAGTTCTTC
>.|TRBV7-9|.|TRBJ2-7
CASSSRAGSSYEQYF
TGTGCCAGCAGCTCAAGGGCGGGGAGCTCCTACGAGCAGTACTTC
>.|TRBV27|.|TRBJ2-4
CASSFSGTKNIQYF
TGTGCCAGCAGTTTCTCGGGTACGAAAAACATTCAGTACTTC
>.|TRBV6-2/TRBV6-3|.|TRBJ2-1
CASSYSSQEQFF
TGTGCCAGCAGTTACTCGTCACAAGAGCAGTTCTTC
>.|TRBV6-2/TRBV6-3|.|TRBJ1-4
CASSAMTGNEKLFF
TGTGCCAGCAGTGCCATGACAGGCAATGAAAAACTGTTTTTT
>TRBD1|TRBV5-1|.|TRBJ1-1
CASSLAPSAGTVNTEAFF
TGCGCCAGCAGCTTGGCCCCCTCCGCCGGGACAGTCAACACTGAAGCTTTCTTT
>TRBD1|TRBV18|.|TRBJ1-6
CASSQSTGGNSPLHF
TGTGCCAGCTCACAATCGACAGGGGGAAATTCACCCCTCCACTTT
>.|TRBV14|once|TRBJ1-3
CASSQVGQASGNTIYF
TGTGCCAGCAGCCAAGTTGGGCAGGCCTCTGGAAACACCATATATTTT
>TRBD1|TRBV18|.|TRBJ1-5
CASSPMLQGGVGQPQHF
TGTGCCAGCTCACCAATGCTACAGGGGGGTGTGGGTCAGCCCCAGCATTTT
>.|TRBV4-3|.|TRBJ1-4
CASSLRPAAGEKLFF
TGCGCCAGCAGCCTTCGTCCGGCTGCGGGGGAAAAACTGTTTTTT
>TRBD1|TRBV24-1|.|TRBJ1-2
CATSTTGTANYGYTF
TGTGCCACCAGTACAACCGGGACAGCTAACTATGGCTACACCTTC
>.|TRBV7-9|.|TRBJ1-5
CASSLGGGGQPQHF
TGTGCCAGCAGCTTGGGCGGGGGGGGTCAGCCCCAGCATTTT
>.|TRBV28|once|TRBJ2-4
CASSPPAGATLNIQYF
TGTGCCAGCAGCCCGCCGGCGGGGGCGACCCTAAACATTCAGTACTTC
>.|TRBV21-1|.|TRBJ1-4
CASSKDQGSAEKLFF
TGTGCCAGCAGCAAAGACCAGGGTTCTGCCGAAAAACTGTTTTTT
>.|TRBV10-3|.|TRBJ1-6
CAISPPNSPLHF
TGTGCCATCTCCCCCCCGAATTCACCCCTCCACTTT
>.|TRBV6-5|few|TRBJ1-2
CASSSGNYGYTF
TGTGCCAGCAGTTCCGGGAACTATGGCTACACCTTC
>TRBD1|TRBV27|.|TRBJ2-7
CASSLSTTNGQGEDEQYF
TGTGCCAGCAGTTTATCGACAACTAACGGACAGGGGGAGGACGAGCAGTACTTC
>TRBD1|TRBV11-3|once|TRBJ2-7
CASASGQNYEQYF
TGTGCCAGCGCATCGGGACAGAACTACGAGCAGTACTTC
>.|TRBV20-1|.|TRBJ1-2
CSAPYVDGYTF
TGCAGTGCCCCCTATGTGGATGGCTACACCTTC
>.|TRBV10-3|.|TRBJ1-1
CAISGTGLMNTEAFF
TGTGCCATCAGTGGTACGGGGTTAATGAACACTGAAGCTTTCTTT
>.|TRBV5-6|once|TRBJ1-3
CASSLGVGNTIYF
TGTGCCAGCAGCTTAGGGGTCGGAAACACCATATATTTT
>.|TRBV30|.|TRBJ1-4
CAWSGKDSANEKLFF
TGTGCCTGGAGTGGTAAGGACAGCGCTAATGAAAAACTGTTTTTT
>.|TRBV9|.|TRBJ1-3
CASSVGAGAPGNTIYF
TGTGCCAGCAGCGTAGGGGCGGGGGCCCCTGGAAACACCATATATTTT
>TRBD2|TRBV3-1/TRBV3-2|.|TRBJ2-1
CASSQRSTSGGQGDEQFF
TGTGCCAGCAGCCAACGATCGACTAGCGGGGGACAGGGCGATGAGCAGTTCTTC
>.|TRBV2|once|TRBJ1-1
CASSERAEAFF
TGTGCCAGCAGTGAACGGGCTGAAGCTTTCTTT